The rows below give T cell receptor beta chains drawn from one sample of a study of blood T cell repertoires in COVID-19. Using immunoSEQ multiplex PCR, the repertoire was profiled, and TCRdb retains in-frame clones only, with some absent. The table shows roughly 100,000 clones, with about nine tenths occurring only once. Sequences were obtained from peripheral blood. Source of these receptors: a middle-aged man with acute or convalescent COVID-19. Both conserved end residues are part of each CDR3. Fields, in order: CDR3 DNA, CDR3 protein, clone size, J gene, V gene, D gene. A D gene is named only where the DNA matches it firmly. Where a row states a size, it is once, few, many or the class of an expanded clone; other rows omit it.

CDR3 DNA: TGTGCCAGTAATTTCCGGGAGGGCCTCTACAATGAGCAGTTCTTC
CDR3 protein: CASNFREGLYNEQFF
clone size: -
J gene: TRBJ2-1
V gene: TRBV19
D gene: TRBD2

CDR3 DNA: TGTGCCAGCAGTTACGACAGGGACGACGAGCAGTACTTC
CDR3 protein: CASSYDRDDEQYF
clone size: -
J gene: TRBJ2-7
V gene: TRBV6-5
D gene: TRBD1

CDR3 DNA: TGTGCCAGCAGTTACTCGGTATTAACAGACAATGAGCAGTTCTTC
CDR3 protein: CASSYSVLTDNEQFF
clone size: few
J gene: TRBJ2-1
V gene: TRBV6-6
D gene: -

CDR3 DNA: TGTGCCAGCAGCGGACAGCCCTACGAGCAGTACTTC
CDR3 protein: CASSGQPYEQYF
clone size: -
J gene: TRBJ2-7
V gene: TRBV12-3/TRBV12-4
D gene: -

CDR3 DNA: TGTGCCAGCAGCGTGACTAGCGTATTTACCTACGAGCAGTACTTC
CDR3 protein: CASSVTSVFTYEQYF
clone size: -
J gene: TRBJ2-7
V gene: TRBV7-2
D gene: TRBD2

CDR3 DNA: TGTGCCAGCAGCCTCCCCCAGGGCCCCGGGGAGCTGTTTTTT
CDR3 protein: CASSLPQGPGELFF
clone size: once
J gene: TRBJ2-2
V gene: TRBV7-2
D gene: -

CDR3 DNA: TGTGCCAGCAGTTACATAAGGGGTAGTGAGCAGTTCTTC
CDR3 protein: CASSYIRGSEQFF
clone size: -
J gene: TRBJ2-1
V gene: TRBV6-2/TRBV6-3
D gene: -

CDR3 DNA: TGTGCCAGCATCCCAGGGGTGACGATCTATACGAACACCGGGGAGCTGTTTTTT
CDR3 protein: CASIPGVTIYTNTGELFF
clone size: few
J gene: TRBJ2-2
V gene: TRBV7-9
D gene: -

CDR3 DNA: TGTGCCAGCAGCCCTAGTGGCGGGAGTCACTCCTACAATGAGCAGTTCTTC
CDR3 protein: CASSPSGGSHSYNEQFF
clone size: once
J gene: TRBJ2-1
V gene: TRBV11-3
D gene: TRBD2

CDR3 DNA: TGTGCCAGCAGCTTGTGGGACAGGGGGCTCGTTGGCTACACCTTC
CDR3 protein: CASSLWDRGLVGYTF
clone size: once
J gene: TRBJ1-2
V gene: TRBV5-6
D gene: TRBD1

CDR3 DNA: TGTGCCAGTAGTGGGACCCCGGGACAGGGGGCCACCGGGGAGCTGTTTTTT
CDR3 protein: CASSGTPGQGATGELFF
clone size: -
J gene: TRBJ2-2
V gene: TRBV19
D gene: TRBD1

CDR3 DNA: TGTGCCAGCAGTTCCCACACAGATACGCAGTATTTT
CDR3 protein: CASSSHTDTQYF
clone size: -
J gene: TRBJ2-3
V gene: TRBV27
D gene: -

CDR3 DNA: TGTGCCAGCAGGGATGGACAGGGTTCGTACAATGAGCAGTTCTTC
CDR3 protein: CASRDGQGSYNEQFF
clone size: -
J gene: TRBJ2-1
V gene: TRBV6-6
D gene: TRBD1

CDR3 DNA: TGTGCCAGCAGTTACCCGGGACTAGCGGTTAACAATGAGCAGTTCTTC
CDR3 protein: CASSYPGLAVNNEQFF
clone size: -
J gene: TRBJ2-1
V gene: TRBV6-2/TRBV6-3
D gene: TRBD2

CDR3 DNA: TGTGCCAGCAATCCGGGACTAGCGGGAGTGACGTTCTTC
CDR3 protein: CASNPGLAGVTFF
clone size: once
J gene: TRBJ2-1
V gene: TRBV6-5
D gene: TRBD2

CDR3 DNA: TGTGCCAGCAGCCAGACTAGCGGGTACTACGAGCAGTACTTC
CDR3 protein: CASSQTSGYYEQYF
clone size: once
J gene: TRBJ2-7
V gene: TRBV3-1/TRBV3-2
D gene: TRBD2

CDR3 DNA: TGTGCCACCAAAGAAGGTGACAGGGGAGTCGGTGGCTACACCTTC
CDR3 protein: CATKEGDRGVGGYTF
clone size: -
J gene: TRBJ1-2
V gene: TRBV15
D gene: TRBD1

CDR3 DNA: TGTGCCAGCAGCGCACTCGCGGGAGCCTACAATGAGCAGTTCTTC
CDR3 protein: CASSALAGAYNEQFF
clone size: -
J gene: TRBJ2-1
V gene: TRBV7-2
D gene: TRBD2

CDR3 DNA: TGTGCCATCAGCCTACAGGGGGACAATTCACCCCTCCACTTT
CDR3 protein: CAISLQGDNSPLHF
clone size: -
J gene: TRBJ1-6
V gene: TRBV10-3
D gene: TRBD1

CDR3 DNA: TGTGCCAGCAGCTTTAATAGCGGGAGTTTAGAGACCCAGTACTTC
CDR3 protein: CASSFNSGSLETQYF
clone size: -
J gene: TRBJ2-5
V gene: TRBV11-3
D gene: TRBD2

CDR3 DNA: TGTGCCAGCAGCTTGTCAATCCCGGGACAGGGAGGCCCCATTCAGTACTTC
CDR3 protein: CASSLSIPGQGGPIQYF
clone size: -
J gene: TRBJ2-4
V gene: TRBV5-4
D gene: TRBD1

CDR3 DNA: TGTGCCAGCAGTCCTAGACAGGGTAATAATGAGCAGTTCTTC
CDR3 protein: CASSPRQGNNEQFF
clone size: -
J gene: TRBJ2-1
V gene: TRBV6-5
D gene: TRBD1

CDR3 DNA: TGTGCCAGCAGATGGGGACAGAGGTCCGCCGGGGAGCTGTTTTTT
CDR3 protein: CASRWGQRSAGELFF
clone size: -
J gene: TRBJ2-2
V gene: TRBV6-5
D gene: TRBD1

CDR3 DNA: TGTGCCAGTAGTGCCTCAGGGGGCTCTAACTATGGCTACACCTTC
CDR3 protein: CASSASGGSNYGYTF
clone size: -
J gene: TRBJ1-2
V gene: TRBV19
D gene: TRBD1

CDR3 DNA: TGTGCCACCAGCAGTCTACAGGGTTATCAGCCCCAGCATTTT
CDR3 protein: CATSSLQGYQPQHF
clone size: -
J gene: TRBJ1-5
V gene: TRBV15
D gene: -